This T cell receptor (beta chain) was sequenced in a study of blood T cell repertoires in COVID-19. The data were produced by immunoSEQ multiplex PCR, yet TCRdb's version contains in-frame clones alone and is incomplete. The table lists about 99,000 clones, 80% to 90% of them singletons. The length of the CDR3 is 18 residues. The junction had 17 bases not matched to a gene; V was cut back by 7 bases and J by 6 bases. Germline CDR1 is WSHSY and CDR2 is SAAADI. This rearrangement joins TRBV10-2 to TRBJ1-5; 11 bases fit TRBD1. Sample: peripheral blood. The clonotype comes from a man older than 75 with COVID-19, enrolled during active disease. The CDR3 coding sequence is TGCGCCAGCACTACCAAGGACAGGGGGCGGGCGGCCAGTCAGCCCCAGCATTTT. It is translated as CASTTKDRGRAASQPQHF.